Listed here are 30 T cell receptor beta chains from one sample, sequenced in a study of blood T cells in healthy people across ages. For the second PCR, which ran for about 7 to 11 cycles, a sample-barcoded 5' primer and a J-beta primer mix were used. TCRdb analysed the 5' RACE reads with MiXCR anew, one entry per CDR3 protein. Among some 1.5 million distinct CDR3 sequences listed, approximately 42% were seen once. The specimen was blood. These receptors came from a woman aged 18-29 years in good health.

The chain combines TRBV12-3 or TRBV12-4 with TRBJ2-1, with no clear D. The CDR3 runs to 14 residues. Between the trimmed V and J ends, which lost 1 base and 8 bases, there was a span of 12 bases. CDR3 amino acids: CASSLEEWAHEQFF. CDR3 coding DNA: TGTGCCAGCAGTTTAGAAGAATGGGCCCATGAGCAGTTCTTC.

This clonotype was seen a few times. V is TRBV27 and J is TRBJ2-1, with 11 bases matching TRBD2. Trimming removed 7 bases from V and 8 bases from J; junction bases left unmatched: 10. The germline V gene encodes CDR1 MNHEY and CDR2 SMNVEV (reference sequence). The CDR3 length is 15 residues. CDR3 bases: TGTGCCAGCACTCTAGCGGGAGGCGCAAACGATGAGCAGTTCTTC. Translating it yields CASTLAGGANDEQFF.

The rearrangement links TRBV6-2 or TRBV6-3 to TRBJ2-1; tentatively, D is TRBD1 (5 bases). Germline assignment: CDR1 MNHEY and CDR2 SVGEGT. The V gene lost 5 bases and the J gene lost 2 bases, with 10 bases spanning the gap. CDR3 size: 14 residues. The DNA for the CDR3 is TGTGCCAGCAGTAACTACAGGACCTACAATGAGCAGTTCTTC. It encodes CASSNYRTYNEQFF.

V and J are TRBV20-1 and TRBJ1-1, with D unclear. The CDR3 length is 13 residues. The V gene's germline CDR1 is DFQATT and CDR2 SNEGSKA (reference sequence). V was pared by 2 bases and J by 1 base, with 8 bases between. CDR3 amino acids: CSARHRQNTEAFF. Written as DNA, the CDR3 is TGCAGTGCTAGACATCGACAGAACACTGAAGCTTTCTTT.

A few counts support this clonotype. The chain links TRBV7-9 to TRBJ2-7; TRBD1 might be the D (5 bases). Deletions cut 6 bases from V and 1 base from J, with 16 bases between. This CDR3 region has 15 residues. Germline CDR1 SEHNR, CDR2 FQNEAQ (reference sequence). DNA of the CDR3: TGTGCCAGCAGTTCGTGGGGCGACGGTTCCTACGAGCAGTACTTC. Protein: CASSSWGDGSYEQYF.

The chain employs TRBV6-2 or TRBV6-3 and TRBJ1-2, with D hard to call. The CDR3 covers 13 residues. Trimming removed 0 bases from V and 4 bases from J, with 6 bases in between. The germline CDR1 and CDR2 sequences are MNHEY and SVGEGT. The CDR3 region has the DNA TGTGCCAGCAGTTACTCCCAGATCTATGGCTACACCTTC. As protein: CASSYSQIYGYTF.

This clonotype turned up a few times. V usage is TRBV6-2 or TRBV6-3 and J usage is TRBJ1-1; D ambiguous. V was pared by 3 bases and J by 1 base, with 9 bases between. Germline CDR1 and CDR2: MNHEY and SVGEGT. CDR3 length: 14 residues. DNA for the CDR3: TGTGCCAGCAGTTATCAGGCTGGGAACACTGAAGCTTTCTTT. The encoded protein is CASSYQAGNTEAFF.

The chain carries TRBV27 and TRBJ1-2; the match to TRBD1 covers 7 bases. CDR3 size: 15 residues. Germline CDR1 MNHEY, CDR2 SMNVEV (reference sequence). V gave up 5 bases and J gave up 4 bases; unmatched junction bases: 10. DNA of the CDR3: TGTGCCAGCAGTATTTCGACAGGGTCAGGCTATGGCTACACCTTC. Residues: CASSISTGSGYGYTF.

V and J are TRBV20-1 and TRBJ2-2, with TRBD2 identical over 8 bases. The CDR3 runs 14 residues. V gave up 3 bases and J gave up 3 bases; unmatched junction bases: 3. CDR1 DFQATT and CDR2 SNEGSKA come from the germline V gene (reference sequence). CDR3 region: CSASNGGDTGELFF. CDR3 sequence (DNA): TGCAGTGCTAGCAACGGGGGGGACACCGGGGAGCTGTTTTTT.

This clonotype has a count of ten or more. V gene TRBV12-3 or TRBV12-4 combines with J gene TRBJ1-5; 10 nucleotides agree with TRBD1. J was trimmed by 5 bases and V by 4 bases; bases with no gene match: 2. There are 14 residues in the CDR3. The CDR3 reads CASSSTGGYQPQHF. The CDR3 nucleotides read TGTGCCAGCAGTTCGACAGGGGGCTATCAGCCCCAGCATTTT.

This chain links TRBV15 with TRBJ1-4; D is undetermined. This CDR3 contains 16 residues. Germline lookup yields CDR1 LNHNV and CDR2 YYDKDF (reference sequence). Trimming cost V 9 bases and J 5 bases, with 22 bases left between them. The CDR3: CATIGSEEASNEKLFF. In DNA form, the CDR3 reads TGTGCCACTATTGGGAGTGAGGAAGCCTCCAATGAAAAACTGTTTTTT.

This clonotype was picked up a small number of times. The chain carries TRBV5-1 and TRBJ2-3; no firm D call. The CDR3 consists of 14 residues. Trimming stripped 1 base from V and 2 bases from J, with 8 bases between. The germline CDR1 and CDR2 sequences are SGHRS and YFSETQ. The CDR3 spells CASSLSTDTDTQYF. The DNA of the CDR3 is TGCGCCAGCAGCTTGAGTACAGACACAGATACGCAGTATTTT.

This clonotype was counted only a few times. The chain combines TRBV20-1 with TRBJ2-7; TRBD1 might be the D (5 bases). This CDR3 contains 14 residues. Germline V gives CDR1 DFQATT, CDR2 SNEGSKA (reference sequence). V was clipped by 1 base and J by 0 bases, with 10 bases between them. CDR3 amino acids: CSARGGAYSYEQYF. CDR3 in DNA: TGCAGTGCTAGAGGTGGGGCCTACTCCTACGAGCAGTACTTC.

The J gene is TRBJ1-1, the V gene TRBV3-1; 7 positions agree with TRBD1. CDR1 and CDR2 (germline): LGHDT, YNNKEL (reference sequence). The CDR3 is 15 residues long. The ends lost 3 bases at V and 1 base at J; junction bases unmatched: 5. The CDR3 coding sequence is TGTGCCAGCAGCCAGTGGGACAGACCGAACACTGAAGCTTTCTTT. The encoded protein is CASSQWDRPNTEAFF.

This clonotype was seen more than once but under ten times. The chain is built from TRBV12-3 or TRBV12-4 and TRBJ2-1, with 12 bases that match TRBD2. The CDR3 loop spans 15 amino acids. Unmatched junction bases numbered 7, after V lost 6 bases and J lost 7 bases. Here the CDR3 reads CASSTLAGGPNEQFF. The CDR3 coding sequence is TGTGCCAGCAGCACGCTAGCGGGAGGGCCGAATGAGCAGTTCTTC.

This clonotype has more than one count but fewer than ten. V gene TRBV6-2 or TRBV6-3 combines with J gene TRBJ2-7, with D unresolved. V lost 9 bases, J lost 2 bases, and 11 bases lay in between. CDR1 and CDR2 (germline): MNHEY, SVGEGT. The CDR3 contains 12 residues. The DNA of the CDR3 is TGTGCCAGTTTGGCAGATACCTACGAGCAGTACTTC. Translating it yields CASLADTYEQYF.

This clonotype appeared many times. The chain employs TRBV7-2 and TRBJ1-2; D not certain. This CDR3 comprises 12 residues. Germline V gene data show CDR1 as SGHTA and CDR2 as FQGNSA. V lost 5 bases, J lost 8 bases, and 12 bases lay in between. The CDR3: CASSLSLGGYTF. The CDR3 DNA follows: TGTGCCAGCAGCCTAAGTTTAGGCGGCTACACCTTC.

This clonotype was picked up a small number of times. The chain combines TRBV4-3 with TRBJ2-7; no clear D. Per germline, CDR1 LGHNA and CDR2 YSLEER. This CDR3 spans 15 amino acids. V was cut by 0 bases and J by 2 bases, with 11 bases left in between. The chain's CDR3 is CASSQDLSKTYEQYF. CDR3 nucleotide sequence: TGCGCCAGCAGCCAAGATCTCAGCAAAACCTACGAGCAGTACTTC.

This chain connects TRBV28 to TRBJ2-7; 9 nucleotides match TRBD2. V shed 5 bases and J 2 bases; nucleotides not matched to a gene: 4. CDR1 and CDR2 (germline): MDHEN, SYDVKM. The CDR3 covers 14 residues. The CDR3 loop is CASSKAGGPYEQYF. The CDR3 DNA is TGTGCCAGCAGTAAAGCGGGAGGCCCCTACGAGCAGTACTTC.

The chain recombines TRBV9 with TRBJ2-1; TRBD2 is a possible D gene (5 bases). The CDR3 runs 15 residues. Germline CDR1 reads SGDLS; CDR2 reads YYNGEE. V gave up 0 bases and J gave up 6 bases, with 13 bases separating them. The CDR3 bases are TGTGCCAGCAGCGTAGGAGAGGGCATCCTCAATGAGCAGTTCTTC. This encodes CASSVGEGILNEQFF.

A word on this clonotype: A much larger clone lies a single base off, so this may be a read error. The V call is TRBV4-3, the J call TRBJ2-7; D is unclear. Trimming cost V 3 bases and J 7 bases, with 19 bases left between them. CDR3 length: 15 residues. Germline V gives CDR1 LGHNA, CDR2 YSLEER. CDR3 in amino acids: CASSHETSPYNEQYF. The CDR3 DNA follows: TGCGCCAGCAGCCATGAGACTTCCCCCTACAATGAGCAGTACTTC.

This clonotype was observed a handful of times. In nucleotides, the CDR3 is TGTGCCAGCAGTTTTCGAGGGCCCTATAGCAATCAGCCCCAGCATTTT. Its protein is CASSFRGPYSNQPQHF. This chain uses TRBV27 with TRBJ1-5; D is undetermined. Germline V gene lookup returns CDR1 MNHEY and CDR2 SMNVEV (reference sequence). The ends were cut back, 3 bases at V and 0 bases at J, with 12 bases in the middle. The CDR3 length is 16 residues.

This clonotype was picked up a small number of times. The chain employs TRBV5-1 and TRBJ2-1, with 9 bases identical to TRBD2. V shed 3 bases, J shed 6 bases, and the junction held 13 bases outside the gene matches. This CDR3 has 17 residues. Germline loops: CDR1 SGHRS, CDR2 YFSETQ. The CDR3 loop reads CASSWPRAAGGFNEQFF. The CDR3 DNA reads as TGCGCCAGCAGCTGGCCCAGGGCAGCGGGAGGATTCAATGAGCAGTTCTTC.

The V and J genes are TRBV6-2 or TRBV6-3 and TRBJ2-7; 8 bases map to TRBD2. J lost 3 bases, V lost 6 bases, and 10 bases had no gene match. This CDR3 is built from 15 residues. The V gene's germline CDR1 is MNHEY and CDR2 SVGEGT. The CDR3 sequence is CASRRRAGASYEQYF. The CDR3 DNA reads as TGTGCCAGCAGGCGAAGAGCGGGGGCTAGCTACGAGCAGTACTTC.

This clonotype was counted between two and nine times. The chain uses TRBV6-1 and TRBJ2-1, with D unresolved. Germline lookup yields CDR1 MNHNS and CDR2 SASEGT. V gave up 4 bases and J gave up 5 bases, with 9 bases separating them. There are 13 residues in the CDR3. CDR3 coding DNA: TGTGCCAGCAGTGCTAGGTCACACAATGAGCAGTTCTTC. It specifies CASSARSHNEQFF.

The chain is built from TRBV7-2 and TRBJ2-7; TRBD1 matches at 7 bases. J lost 5 bases, V lost 5 bases, and 9 bases had no gene match. Germline loops: CDR1 SGHTA, CDR2 FQGNSA. The CDR3 has 14 residues. The CDR3 DNA reads as TGTGCCAGCAGCCAAAGACAGGGCCCCAACGAGCAGTACTTC. Protein sequence: CASSQRQGPNEQYF. Full variable domain (missing parts from reference TRBV7-2 and TRBJ2-7): GAGVSQSPSNKVTEKGKDVELRCDPISGHTALYWYRQSLGQGLEFLIYFQGNSAPDKSGLPSDRFSAERTGGSVSTLTIQRTQQEDSAVYLCASSQRQGPNEQYFGPGTRLTVT.

The table lists this clonotype with a few counts. This rearrangement joins TRBV13 to TRBJ2-4; D is ambiguous. The length of the CDR3 is 13 residues. Germline CDR1 and CDR2: PRHDT and FYEKMQ (reference sequence). The V and J ends lost 3 bases and 5 bases respectively, with 8 bases between them. CDR3 coding DNA: TGTGCCAGCAGCTTCCTGGCAGAAAACATTCAGTACTTC. Translation gives CASSFLAENIQYF.

The chain has TRBV5-5 and TRBJ2-1; D may be TRBD1 (6 bases). The V end was cut by 0 bases, the J end by 9 bases, with 10 bases between. Germline V lookup: CDR1 SGHKS, CDR2 YYEKEE (reference sequence). The CDR3 is made up of 13 amino acids. CDR3 coding DNA: TGTGCCAGCAGCTTGGGACAGGTGGGTGAGCAGTTCTTC. Amino acids: CASSLGQVGEQFF.

This clonotype was counted only a few times. The V gene is TRBV6-2 or TRBV6-3, the J gene TRBJ2-1, with 7 nucleotides matching TRBD2. CDR1 is MNHEY, CDR2 SVGEGT, per germline. This CDR3 contains 13 residues. The junction had 8 bases not matched to a gene; V was cut back by 6 bases and J by 9 bases. The CDR3 DNA reads as TGTGCCAGCAGAGGCTCGACTAGCAGTGAGCAGTTCTTC. Protein product: CASRGSTSSEQFF.

This chain uses TRBV5-6 with TRBJ2-7; D is perhaps TRBD2 (5 bases). Germline CDR1 reads SGHDT; CDR2 reads YYEEEE. The CDR3 extends over 15 amino acids. V lost 6 bases, J lost 0 bases, and 16 bases lay in between. CDR3 protein: CASNPAADYSYEQYF. DNA of the CDR3: TGTGCCAGCAACCCGGCAGCCGACTACTCCTACGAGCAGTACTTC.